What follows are 26 T cell receptor beta chains derived from one specimen sequenced in a study of T-cell reconstitution after alpha-beta-depleted transplantation in children. Using unique molecular identifiers, the investigators prepared the TCRbeta library. MiXCR, run by TCRdb on the PCR reads, gives a single entry per CDR3 protein. The sample lists roughly 500,000 distinct CDR3 sequences; about 11% were seen once. Sequencing used PBMCs, obtained before TCRalphabeta/CD19-depleted stem cell transplant. All receptors derive from a child between 2 and 9 years old with inherited bone marrow failure, due to receive a stem cell transplant.

At least ten counts were recorded for this clonotype. The chain links TRBV4-3 to TRBJ2-7, with D maybe TRBD1 (6 bases). The CDR3 has 14 residues. The germline CDR1 and CDR2 sequences are LGHNA and YSLEER. The V and J ends lost 4 bases and 0 bases respectively, with 10 bases between them. In nucleotides, the CDR3 is TGCGCCAGCAGCCCGGGACATAGCTCCTACGAGCAGTACTTC. This sequence encodes CASSPGHSSYEQYF.

This clonotype was counted many times. V is TRBV6-1 and J is TRBJ2-2; D not certain. Germline lookup yields CDR1 MNHNS and CDR2 SASEGT. Trimming pared 1 base from V and 2 bases from J, leaving 5 bases between. This CDR3 is built from 14 residues. CDR3 in amino acids: CASSEGLNTGELFF. In DNA form, the CDR3 reads TGTGCCAGCAGTGAAGGCCTCAACACCGGGGAGCTGTTTTTT.

This clonotype was observed a handful of times. V is TRBV3-1 and J is TRBJ2-1, with TRBD2 identical over 7 bases. The V gene end was trimmed by 0 bases and the J gene end by 3 bases; junction bases not matched to a gene: 11. The CDR3 sequence is 18 residues long. Germline V lookup: CDR1 LGHDT, CDR2 YNNKEL (reference sequence). The CDR3 region has the DNA TGTGCCAGCAGCCAAGATTTTAGGCCGGGGGGTGGCTACAATGAGCAGTTCTTC. It specifies CASSQDFRPGGGYNEQFF.

This clonotype has ten or more counts. The chain uses TRBV12-3 or TRBV12-4 and TRBJ2-1, with 8 positions matching TRBD2. Germline trimming cut 7 bases from V and 0 bases from J; bases unmatched to any gene: 8. There are 16 residues in the CDR3. In nucleotides, the CDR3 is TGTGCCAGCAACACAATAGCGGGGCCCTCCTACAATGAGCAGTTCTTC. Its protein product is CASNTIAGPSYNEQFF.

The genes are TRBV20-1 and TRBJ2-1; D remains ambiguous. The V gene lost 2 bases and the J gene lost 4 bases, with 6 bases spanning the gap. Germline lookup yields CDR1 DFQATT and CDR2 SNEGSKA (reference sequence). The CDR3 contains 12 residues. In DNA, the CDR3 is TGCAGTGCTAGAAATAGTTACAATGAGCAGTTCTTC. It translates to CSARNSYNEQFF.

Ten or more counts support this clonotype. The chain links TRBV20-1 to TRBJ1-2, with no clear D. V lost 1 base, J lost 5 bases, and 14 bases lay in between. The CDR3 is 14 residues long. Germline-derived CDR1 and CDR2 are DFQATT and SNEGSKA (reference sequence). CDR3 amino acids: CSARVAAVFYGYTF. The DNA for the CDR3 is TGCAGTGCTAGAGTGGCAGCCGTTTTTTATGGCTACACCTTC.

Many counts were recorded for this clonotype. This chain connects TRBV20-1 to TRBJ1-2; tentative D call: TRBD1 (6 bases). CDR1 is DFQATT, CDR2 SNEGSKA, per germline (reference sequence). Trimming pared 5 bases from V and 4 bases from J, leaving 14 bases between. This CDR3 region has 13 residues. Here the CDR3 reads CSAVSTGGYGYTF. In nucleotides, the CDR3 is TGCAGTGCTGTCTCGACAGGAGGCTATGGCTACACCTTC.

Ten or more counts support this clonotype. The V and J genes are TRBV20-1 and TRBJ2-7; maybe TRBD2 (5 bases). Between the trimmed V and J ends, which lost 6 bases and 0 bases, there was a span of 18 bases. Germline CDR1 DFQATT, CDR2 SNEGSKA (reference sequence). This CDR3 is 15 amino acids long. The CDR3 loop reads CSARRVAGDSYEQYF. As DNA, the CDR3 is TGCAGTGCACGGCGGGTGGCAGGAGACTCCTACGAGCAGTACTTC.

This clonotype has a count of ten or more. The rearrangement uses TRBV5-1 and TRBJ2-5; 7 nucleotides match TRBD2. CDR3 size: 12 residues. J gave up 3 bases and V 7 bases, and 3 bases lay outside the gene matches. Per germline, CDR1 SGHRS and CDR2 YFSETQ. This chain's CDR3 is CASAGDEETQYF. CDR3 nucleotide sequence: TGCGCCAGCGCGGGAGACGAAGAGACCCAGTACTTC. Complete variable domain (other parts from reference TRBV5-1 and TRBJ2-5): KAGVTQTPRYLIKTRGQQVTLSCSPISGHRSVSWYQQTPGQGLQFLFEYFSETQRNKGNFPGRFSGRQFSNSRSEMNVSTLELGDSALYLCASAGDEETQYFGPGTRLLVL.

The table lists this clonotype with many counts. This chain connects TRBV11-2 to TRBJ2-2; 9 bases match TRBD2. The CDR3 contains 19 residues. The V and J ends lost 1 base and 7 bases, in that order; junction bases with no gene match: 16. CDR1 is SGHAT and CDR2 is FQNNGV in the germline V gene. The CDR3 coding sequence is TGTGCCAGCAGCTTAGGATGGGGTAGCGGGAGCCAACGGGGCGGGGAGCTGTTTTTT. Protein: CASSLGWGSGSQRGGELFF.

This clonotype has a count of ten or more. V is TRBV7-2 and J is TRBJ2-1; the D gene is possibly TRBD2 (6 bases). The germline CDR1 and CDR2 sequences are SGHTA and FQGNSA. The CDR3 has 15 amino acids. Deletions cut 3 bases from V and 9 bases from J, with 18 bases between. In DNA form, the CDR3 reads TGTGCCAGCAGCTTGGCCCAGCGGGCCAGGTCTGAGCAGTTCTTC. Protein product: CASSLAQRARSEQFF.

This rearrangement joins TRBV6-1 to TRBJ1-4, with 7 bases lining up with TRBD1. CDR1 is MNHNS, CDR2 SASEGT, per germline. The CDR3 has 15 amino acids. V was clipped by 3 bases and J by 6 bases; unmatched bases: 7. As DNA, the CDR3 is TGTGCCAGCAGTGAGGCCAGGGGGGCAGATGAAAAACTGTTTTTT. Amino acids: CASSEARGADEKLFF.

V usage is TRBV11-1 and J usage is TRBJ1-3; the D gene is possibly TRBD1 (6 bases). The CDR3 loop spans 18 amino acids. Germline V CDR1 and CDR2: SGHAT, FQDESV (reference sequence). The V end was cut by 6 bases, the J end by 0 bases, with 21 bases between. CDR3 sequence: CASSSNQGSHFSGNTIYF. CDR3 bases: TGTGCCAGCAGTTCAAATCAGGGGTCCCACTTCTCTGGAAACACCATATATTTT.

V is TRBV7-9 and J is TRBJ2-1; 8 bases agree with TRBD2. The germline gives CDR1 SEHNR, CDR2 FQNEAQ (reference sequence). J was trimmed by 10 bases and V by 2 bases; bases with no gene match: 10. This CDR3 region has 15 residues. The CDR3 DNA reads TGTGCCAGCAGCTTAAGGGTAGCGGGGAGTGGCGAGCAGTTCTTC. Protein: CASSLRVAGSGEQFF.

Notes on this clonotype: This could be a read error, since a much larger clone is one nucleotide away. The chain couples TRBV4-1 to TRBJ2-5; no firm D call. V was shortened by 6 bases and J by 4 bases, with 12 bases between the two germline ends. The CDR3 runs 13 residues. Germline CDR1 reads MGHRA; CDR2 reads YSYEKL. As DNA, the CDR3 is TGCGCCAGCAGATCGACCCGCGGAGAGACCCAGTACTTC. Its translation: CASRSTRGETQYF.

The table lists this clonotype with many counts. The J gene is TRBJ2-5, the V gene TRBV4-1, with 7 bases aligning to TRBD2. The CDR3 runs 15 residues. Per germline, CDR1 MGHRA and CDR2 YSYEKL. V trimming: 8 bases; J trimming: 2 bases; junction bases outside the gene matches: 11. CDR3 amino acids: CASGSTRTSQETQYF. The CDR3 DNA follows: TGCGCCAGCGGATCAACCCGGACTAGTCAAGAGACCCAGTACTTC.

The rearrangement joins TRBV7-6 to TRBJ2-1; tentatively, D is TRBD1 (5 bases). Germline CDR1 reads SGHVS; CDR2 reads FNYEAQ. This CDR3 has 15 residues. Trimming pared 2 bases from V and 8 bases from J, leaving 16 bases between. CDR3 nucleotide sequence: TGTGCCAGCAGCTTACCAGGGTTAAGTGTCGATGAGCAGTTCTTC. Encoded protein: CASSLPGLSVDEQFF.

This clonotype has only a few counts. The chain recombines TRBV27 with TRBJ1-6; possibly TRBD1 for D (6 bases). The CDR3 is 15 residues long. In germline, CDR1 is MNHEY, CDR2 SMNVEV (reference sequence). Between the trimmed V and J ends, which lost 4 bases and 10 bases, there was a span of 17 bases. CDR3 coding DNA: TGTGCCAGCAGTTCCTCCTCGAGGGGACAATCACCCCTCCACTTT. It translates to CASSSSSRGQSPLHF.

This clonotype has more than one count but fewer than ten. This chain joins TRBV20-1 and TRBJ1-2; no clear D. The length of the CDR3 is 13 residues. V lost 0 bases and J 1 base, leaving 6 bases between the germline ends. Germline V lookup: CDR1 DFQATT, CDR2 SNEGSKA (reference sequence). CDR3 DNA: TGCAGTGCTAGAGACCCTCGTAACTATGGCTACACCTTC. It translates to CSARDPRNYGYTF.

This clonotype has a count of ten or more. This sequence joins TRBV24-1 and TRBJ2-5, with D possibly being TRBD2 (5 bases). V was trimmed by 8 bases and J by 4 bases, leaving 13 bases between them. CDR1 is KGHDR and CDR2 is SFDVKD in the germline V gene. The CDR3 extends over 13 amino acids. For the CDR3, the DNA is TGTGCCACCAAGGGAAGCGGAGGAGAGACCCAGTACTTC. Its protein is CATKGSGGETQYF.

Ten or more counts support this clonotype. The chain recombines TRBV10-3 with TRBJ2-7, with D unresolved. V was shortened by 0 bases and J by 2 bases, with 14 bases between the two germline ends. The CDR3 is 16 amino acids. The germline CDR1 and CDR2 sequences are ENHRY and SYGVKD. The CDR3 loop is CAISESVGMDAYEQYF. CDR3 DNA sequence: TGTGCCATCAGTGAGTCCGTGGGGATGGATGCCTACGAGCAGTACTTC.

J is TRBJ1-1 and V is TRBV29-1; no reliable D call. CDR3 length equals 10 residues. Germline values: CDR1 SQVTM, CDR2 ANQGSEA. V was clipped by 7 bases and J by 4 bases, with 7 bases between them. In nucleotides, the CDR3 is TGCAGCGCCAGAAGCACTGAAGCTTTCTTT. Translation: CSARSTEAFF.

The chain links TRBV5-1 to TRBJ2-5, with 7 bases identical to TRBD2. After removal of 0 bases from V and 1 base from J, the junction contained 3 bases not matched to a gene. This CDR3 is built from 15 residues. Germline loops: CDR1 SGHRS, CDR2 YFSETQ. The CDR3 DNA reads TGCGCCAGCAGCTTGGAGCGGGGAATCCAAGAGACCCAGTACTTC. Translation gives CASSLERGIQETQYF.

There are many counts of this clonotype. V usage is TRBV12-3 or TRBV12-4 and J usage is TRBJ1-5, with D uncertain. The CDR3 is 14 residues long. Between the trimmed V and J ends, which lost 1 base and 5 bases, there was a span of 9 bases. CDR3 in DNA: TGTGCCAGCAGTTTAGGGGATGGGGATCAGCCCCAGCATTTT. It is translated as CASSLGDGDQPQHF.

This clonotype was counted a few times. The chain recombines TRBV5-1 with TRBJ2-2; perhaps TRBD2 as D (5 bases). Looked up from germline, CDR1 is SGHRS and CDR2 is YFSETQ. The CDR3 covers 17 residues. Trimming cost V 0 bases and J 6 bases, with 18 bases left between them. Here the CDR3 reads CASSLAPTKNGAGELFF. Written as DNA, the CDR3 is TGCGCCAGCAGCTTGGCCCCGACCAAAAACGGGGCCGGGGAGCTGTTTTTT.

This clonotype was seen ten or more times. The chain's CDR3 is CASSNAGLNSNQPQHF. In DNA form, the CDR3 reads TGTGCCAGCAGTAACGCAGGGCTTAATAGCAATCAGCCCCAGCATTTT. This chain joins TRBV6-5 and TRBJ1-5; weak D call: TRBD1 (5 bases). V dropped 5 bases and J dropped 0 bases, with 14 bases sitting between them. The CDR3 runs to 16 residues. The germline CDR1 and CDR2 sequences are MNHEY and SVGAGI.